This TCR beta chain was observed in a study of blood T cell repertoires in COVID-19. Here immunoSEQ multiplex PCR was the method, and the copy in TCRdb shows in-frame clones only, minus some. The table has 250,000 to 350,000 clones, around 90% seen once. CDR1 SGHTA and CDR2 FQGNSA come from the germline V gene. The CDR3 consists of 18 residues. The trim removed 3 bases at V and 7 bases at J, leaving 13 bases unmatched. The gene calls are TRBV7-2 and TRBJ2-1, with 12 bases lining up with TRBD2. Material for sequencing was PBMCs or T cells enriched from blood (not recorded which). The sequence derives from a woman aged 30 to 39 who had recovered from COVID-19. The CDR3 sequence is CASSFPPPTSGRPNEQFF. In DNA, the CDR3 is TGTGCCAGCAGCTTCCCGCCTCCTACTAGCGGGAGGCCTAATGAGCAGTTCTTC. The full variable domain, in which reference TRBV7-2 and TRBJ2-1 provide the parts outside the CDR3, is GAGVSQSPSNKVTEKGKDVELRCDPISGHTALYWYRQSLGQGLEFLIYFQGNSAPDKSGLPSDRFSAERTGGSVSTLTIQRTQQEDSAVYLCASSFPPPTSGRPNEQFFGPGTRLTVL.